This TCR beta chain was sequenced in a study of neurological immune-mediated disorders. Using its own MiXCR run on the 5' RACE reads, TCRdb lists one record per CDR3 protein. Of about 89,000 distinct CDR3 sequences detected, roughly 2.6% appear once; the ten largest clones hold around 1.1%. Libraries used 2 million unsorted PBMCs kept frozen in RNAlater. V lost 6 bases to trimming and J lost 7 bases, with 12 bases between them. This CDR3 has 12 residues. This clonotype was seen repeatedly, ten times or more. The rearrangement links TRBV12-3 or TRBV12-4 to TRBJ1-2, with D unresolved. The sample was PBMCs. The receptor comes from a woman younger than 45 with multiple sclerosis. Here the CDR3 reads CASRDGKPGYTF. CDR3 DNA sequence: TGTGCCAGCAGGGACGGGAAACCTGGCTACACCTTC.